The 28 T cell receptor beta chains presented below share a single source sample, sequenced in a study of T cell repertoires in cytomegalovirus infection. No antigen has been identified for these receptors. Via MiXCR, TCRdb re-called the reads, giving one row per CDR3 protein. Among fewer than 850,000 distinct CDR3 sequences, about 27% were seen once, and the ten largest hold roughly 13%. The sequenced sample was cultured CD8+ T cells from PBMCs, obtained from culture after CMV antigen stimulation. The receptors shown here come from a human donor in good health (CMV status not recorded). Some clones in this sample may be carry-over from other donors' samples.

This clonotype showed up just a few times. The rearrangement links TRBV6-1 to TRBJ2-7; TRBD1 matches at 7 bases. CDR3 size: 15 residues. V was pared by 7 bases and J by 2 bases, with 11 bases of the junction left unmatched. CDR1 and CDR2 from the germline V gene are MNHNS and SASEGT. DNA of the CDR3: TGTGCCAGCACCCGCGAACAGGGGTATCCCTACGAGCAGTACTTC. Protein: CASTREQGYPYEQYF.

The chain carries TRBV6-2 or TRBV6-3 and TRBJ2-2; the match to TRBD1 covers 12 bases. The V gene's germline CDR1 is MNHEY and CDR2 SVGEGT. This CDR3 is built from 17 residues. Losses at the gene ends were 7 bases for V and 5 bases for J; bases not matched to a gene: 11. The CDR3 coding sequence is TGTGCCAGCACCTTTCGACCGGGACAGGGGGCGACCGGGGAGCTGTTTTTT. Its translation: CASTFRPGQGATGELFF.

This sequence joins TRBV10-3 and TRBJ2-5; possibly TRBD1 for D (5 bases). This CDR3 contains 15 residues. The V end was cut by 3 bases, the J end by 5 bases, with 16 bases between. CDR1 is ENHRY, CDR2 SYGVKD, per germline. CDR3 DNA sequence: TGTGCCATCAGTGAAAGGGGAATGGAGAGGGAGACCCAGTACTTC. This translates into CAISERGMERETQYF.

The chain combines TRBV4-1 with TRBJ2-6; TRBD2 agrees at 7 bases. With V trimmed by 0 bases and J by 3 bases, 8 bases remained unmatched. CDR3 length equals 18 residues. In germline, CDR1 is MGHRA, CDR2 YSYEKL. The CDR3 loop is CASSQEGGGGFGANVLTF. CDR3 nucleotides: TGCGCCAGCAGCCAAGAAGGCGGGGGAGGGTTTGGGGCCAACGTCCTGACTTTC.

The chain uses TRBV20-1 and TRBJ1-2, with D tentatively TRBD1 (5 bases). Germline assignment: CDR1 DFQATT and CDR2 SNEGSKA (reference sequence). The CDR3 extends over 11 amino acids. The ends were cut back, 8 bases at V and 3 bases at J, with 10 bases in the middle. For the CDR3, the DNA is TGCAGTACCGGGGGGGACTATGGCTACACCTTC. Amino acid sequence: CSTGGDYGYTF.

On this clonotype itself: Compared with germline, one end of the junction differs, possibly owing to a read error. The V gene is TRBV5-3, the J gene TRBJ2-3; TRBD1 agrees at 9 bases. TRBV5-3 is filed as an ORF, its function uncertain. The CDR3 consists of 17 residues. DNA of the CDR3: TGTGCCAGCAGCTTGTCCCGAGGGGACAGGGTGGCAGATACGCAGTATTTT. Protein sequence: CASSLSRGDRVADTQYF.

The chain is built from TRBV20-1 and TRBJ2-2, with TRBD2 identical over 13 bases. The CDR3 extends over 17 amino acids. Trimming cost V 2 bases and J 9 bases; bases outside gene matches: 12. Germline V gene sequence: CDR1 DFQATT, CDR2 SNEGSKA (reference sequence). CDR3 bases: TGCAGTGCTAGACCCCTGACTAGCGGGGGGATCTATCGGGAGCTGTTTTTT. It encodes CSARPLTSGGIYRELFF.

This clonotype was detected only a few times. V gene TRBV6-1 combines with J gene TRBJ1-2; D gene ambiguous. Germline loops: CDR1 MNHNS, CDR2 SASEGT. The CDR3 spans 14 residues. V shed 6 bases and J shed 8 bases, with 19 bases lying between them. The CDR3 DNA reads TGTGCCAGCAGGGACCTCGGGGTCAATGGAGGCTACACCTTC. It encodes CASRDLGVNGGYTF.

This clonotype was seen a few times. The V call is TRBV4-1, the J call TRBJ1-1; the D is unclear. Per the germline V gene, CDR1 is MGHRA and CDR2 is YSYEKL. This CDR3 comprises 15 residues. V lost 4 bases and J 7 bases, leaving 19 bases between the germline ends. This CDR3 is CASSPSLRGPIEAFF. The CDR3 DNA sequence: TGCGCCAGCAGCCCTTCTTTAAGAGGGCCGATTGAAGCTTTCTTT.

The J gene is TRBJ2-5, the V gene TRBV5-6; D may correspond to TRBD1 or TRBD2 (5 bases each). The CDR3 runs to 14 residues. Germline CDR1 SGHDT, CDR2 YYEEEE. V gave up 4 bases and J gave up 1 base, with 11 bases separating them. For the CDR3, the DNA is TGTGCCAGCAGCCCTTGGGACGGCCAAGAGACCCAGTACTTC. Translation: CASSPWDGQETQYF.

This clonotype has only a few counts. The J gene is TRBJ1-2, the V gene TRBV27, with D perhaps TRBD1 (6 bases). V was clipped by 0 bases and J by 6 bases, with 14 bases between them. Germline-derived CDR1 and CDR2 are MNHEY and SMNVEV (reference sequence). CDR3 length: 15 residues. The CDR3 reads CASSLSTGTKDGYTF. The DNA for the CDR3 is TGTGCCAGCAGTTTATCGACAGGTACAAAGGATGGCTACACCTTC.

This sequence joins TRBV19 and TRBJ1-5, with D possibly TRBD1 on 5 matching bases. V dropped 3 bases and J dropped 3 bases, with 12 bases sitting between them. Looked up from germline, CDR1 is LNHDA and CDR2 is SQIVND (reference sequence). The CDR3 has 15 amino acids. This CDR3 is CASSIFRDDNQPQHF. CDR3 DNA: TGTGCCAGTAGTATTTTCCGGGACGACAATCAGCCCCAGCATTTT.

CDR3 sequence: CASSLNRGPYTDTQYF. CDR3 coding DNA: TGTGCCAGCAGCTTAAATCGGGGGCCTTACACAGATACGCAGTATTTT. The chain uses TRBV7-2 and TRBJ2-3, with D perhaps given as TRBD1 or TRBD2 (6 bases each). This CDR3 region has 16 residues. Germline V gives CDR1 SGHTA, CDR2 FQGNSA. V shed 2 bases and J shed 2 bases, with 14 bases lying between them. Filled out from reference TRBV7-2 and TRBJ2-3, the complete variable domain reads GAGVSQSPSNKVTEKGKDVELRCDPISGHTALYWYRQSLGQGLEFLIYFQGNSAPDKSGLPSDRFSAERTGGSVSTLTIQRTQQEDSAVYLCASSLNRGPYTDTQYFGPGTRLTVL.

The chain employs TRBV28 and TRBJ2-7; D is possibly TRBD1 (8 bases). V shed 6 bases and J shed 2 bases, with 17 bases lying between them. The CDR3 covers 15 residues. The germline V gene has CDR1 MDHEN and CDR2 SYDVKM. CDR3 in DNA: TGTGCCAGCAGCTCACTACAGGGGGGGACCTACGAGCAGTACGTC. Translated: CASSSLQGGTYEQYV.

This sequence joins TRBV19 and TRBJ2-5; 8 bases are a match to TRBD1. The trim removed 0 bases at V and 4 bases at J, leaving 4 bases unmatched. CDR3 length: 15 amino acids. Germline V gives CDR1 LNHDA, CDR2 SQIVND (reference sequence). This CDR3 reads CASSIDDGTGETQYF. CDR3 coding DNA: TGTGCCAGTAGTATAGACGACGGGACAGGAGAGACCCAGTACTTC. Full variable domain (rest looked up from reference TRBV19 and TRBJ2-5): DGGITQSPKYLFRKEGQNVTLSCEQNLNHDAMYWYRQDPGQGLRLIYYSQIVNDFQKGDIAEGYSVSREKKESFPLTVTSAQKNPTAFYLCASSIDDGTGETQYFGPGTRLLVL.

This clonotype showed up just a few times. The gene calls are TRBV7-9 and TRBJ2-2; unclear D gene. V lost 5 bases, J lost 0 bases, and 16 bases lay in between. Germline V gene data show CDR1 as SEHNR and CDR2 as FQNEAQ (reference sequence). This CDR3 has 17 residues. The CDR3 DNA sequence: TGTGCCAGCAGCGGAGAAAACAGCCCGGCGAACACCGGGGAGCTGTTTTTT. It translates to CASSGENSPANTGELFF.

Many counts were recorded for this clonotype. This chain connects TRBV27 to TRBJ1-2; 7 bases agree with TRBD1. V shed 2 bases, J shed 3 bases, and the junction held 0 bases outside the gene matches. The CDR3 is 13 amino acids. Germline CDR1 reads MNHEY; CDR2 reads SMNVEV (reference sequence). CDR3 loop: CASSLTGDYGYTF. The CDR3 nucleotides read TGTGCCAGCAGTTTAACAGGGGACTATGGCTACACCTTC.

This chain joins TRBV20-1 and TRBJ2-1; 11 bases are a match to TRBD2. This CDR3 spans 17 amino acids. CDR1 and CDR2 (germline): DFQATT, SNEGSKA (reference sequence). V shed 6 bases and J 0 bases; nucleotides not matched to a gene: 10. The CDR3 DNA is TGCAGTGCAAGGGGGCTAGCGGGGGGTTACTCCTACAATGAGCAGTTCTTC. Translated, it gives CSARGLAGGYSYNEQFF.

This clonotype appeared many times. CDR3 loop: CASSYSGHYEQYV. The CDR3 region has the DNA TGTGCCAGCAGTTACTCGGGCCACTACGAGCAGTACGTC. The chain uses TRBV6-2 or TRBV6-3 and TRBJ2-7; D not certain. Germline V CDR1 and CDR2: MNHEY, SVGEGT. Trimming cost V 0 bases and J 3 bases, with 6 bases left between them. The CDR3 runs 13 residues.

This clonotype was seen a few times. The rearrangement links TRBV7-9 to TRBJ1-4; TRBD1 agrees at 8 bases. This CDR3 comprises 17 residues. The trim removed 5 bases at V and 7 bases at J, leaving 15 bases unmatched. The germline gives CDR1 SEHNR, CDR2 FQNEAQ (reference sequence). The CDR3 sequence: CASSPLDRVGPPEKLFF. CDR3 DNA sequence: TGTGCCAGCAGCCCCCTGGACAGGGTGGGCCCTCCTGAAAAACTGTTTTTT.

CDR3 in amino acids: CASIPPTAGFYEQYF. CDR3 DNA: TGTGCCAGCATTCCCCCCACAGCAGGGTTCTACGAGCAGTACTTC. The rearrangement joins TRBV6-1 to TRBJ2-7, with a weak D call TRBD1 (5 bases). Germline V lookup: CDR1 MNHNS, CDR2 SASEGT. CDR3 length: 15 amino acids. Trimming shortened V by 7 bases and J by 3 bases, and 19 bases separated the two germline ends.

There are a few counts of this clonotype. The chain links TRBV2 to TRBJ2-7, with TRBD1 identical over 9 bases. Germline V gene data show CDR1 as SNHLY and CDR2 as FYNNEI. The CDR3 runs 14 residues. The ends lost 8 bases at V and 0 bases at J; junction bases unmatched: 5. DNA for the CDR3: TGTGCCAGCCGAAAGACAGGGGGCTCCTACGAGCAGTACTTC. Translated: CASRKTGGSYEQYF.

This clonotype was counted between two and nine times. The V call is TRBV25-1, the J call TRBJ2-3, with D unclear. The CDR3 loop spans 12 amino acids. Trimming removed 7 bases at V and 2 bases at J, with 7 bases between. Germline V gene lookup returns CDR1 MGHDK and CDR2 SYGVNS. CDR3 bases: TGTGCCAGCATCGGGTTCACAGATACGCAGTATTTT. Its protein product is CASIGFTDTQYF.

This chain joins TRBV6-8 and TRBJ1-5, with TRBD1 identical over 7 bases. The CDR3 is 14 residues long. The V and J ends lost 2 bases and 6 bases, in that order; junction bases with no gene match: 4. CDR1 is MNHGY and CDR2 is SAAAGT in the germline V gene. DNA for the CDR3: TGTGCCAGCAGTTACGGGGCAGGGGGTCAGCCCCAGCATTTT. It encodes CASSYGAGGQPQHF.

This clonotype came up a few times. The J gene is TRBJ2-7, the V gene TRBV7-2, with TRBD2 matching over 9 bases. Trimming cost V 1 base and J 3 bases; bases outside gene matches: 4. The CDR3 contains 15 residues. Germline V CDR1 and CDR2: SGHTA, FQGNSA. CDR3 bases: TGTGCCAGCAGCTTAGATAGCGGGGGTCTCTACGAGCAGTACTTC. It codes for CASSLDSGGLYEQYF.

The chain recombines TRBV2 with TRBJ2-5, with D possibly being TRBD2 (7 bases). V shed 6 bases and J shed 5 bases, with 16 bases lying between them. From germline, CDR1 is SNHLY and CDR2 FYNNEI. The CDR3 runs to 14 residues. For the CDR3, the DNA is TGTGCCAGCAGAGGGGGGGGCCAGGGGGAGACCCAGTACTTC. Translation: CASRGGGQGETQYF.

In this sample, this clonotype turned up many times. The chain is built from TRBV10-3 and TRBJ2-1, with TRBD2 identical over 7 bases. Per the germline V gene, CDR1 is ENHRY and CDR2 is SYGVKD. Trimming cost V 5 bases and J 10 bases; bases outside gene matches: 8. The CDR3 is 13 residues long. The CDR3 nucleotides read TGTGCCATCAGTCCTGGGGGGGGTAGCGAGCAGTTCTTC. This codes for CAISPGGGSEQFF.

This chain connects TRBV6-1 to TRBJ1-3; tentatively, D is TRBD1 (6 bases). Germline-derived CDR1 and CDR2 are MNHNS and SASEGT. The germline V and J ends were trimmed by 9 bases and 1 base, with 13 bases remaining between them. The CDR3 contains 14 residues. CDR3 in amino acids: CARSRGGSGNTIYF. The DNA for the CDR3 is TGTGCCAGAAGTAGAGGGGGATCTGGAAACACCATATATTTT.